Below, 23 T cell receptor beta chains from the same sample are listed, as sequenced in a study of cytomegalovirus exposure and HLA in healthy donors. It was with 60 Vbeta and 13 Jbeta primers that the PCR ran. The table came from immunoSEQ multiplex PCR; TCRdb's copy has only in-frame clones and leaves some out. The table lists approximately 190,000 clones, around four fifths of them singletons. What was sequenced was PBMCs. Source of these receptors: a man in his forties in good health and CMV-seropositive.

This rearrangement joins TRBV29-1 to TRBJ2-1, with 8 nucleotides matching TRBD2. Germline CDR1 is SQVTM and CDR2 is ANQGSEA. V shed 5 bases, J shed 0 bases, and the junction held 6 bases outside the gene matches. This CDR3 contains 15 residues. The CDR3 loop is CSVPLTSGSYNEQFF. The CDR3 nucleotides read TGCAGCGTTCCCCTTACTAGCGGCTCCTACAATGAGCAGTTCTTC.

The rearrangement links TRBV5-1 to TRBJ2-5; 7 nucleotides line up with TRBD2. The CDR3 contains 16 residues. Trimming cost V 0 bases and J 4 bases; bases outside gene matches: 9. Germline CDR1 is SGHRS and CDR2 is YFSETQ. The CDR3: CASSLGGSGYGETQYF. In DNA form, the CDR3 reads TGCGCCAGCAGCTTGGGGGGTAGCGGGTATGGAGAGACCCAGTACTTC. Combining the CDR3 with reference TRBV5-1 and TRBJ2-5 gives the whole variable domain KAGVTQTPRYLIKTRGQQVTLSCSPISGHRSVSWYQQTPGQGLQFLFEYFSETQRNKGNFPGRFSGRQFSNSRSEMNVSTLELGDSALYLCASSLGGSGYGETQYFGPGTRLLVL.

The chain is built from TRBV30 and TRBJ2-7; TRBD1 might be the D (5 bases). Germline values: CDR1 GTSNPN, CDR2 SVGIG (reference sequence). Trimming stripped 3 bases from V and 5 bases from J, with 11 bases between. CDR3 size: 12 residues. The CDR3 here is CAWSLGAHEQYF. Here the CDR3 DNA reads TGTGCCTGGAGCCTAGGGGCGCACGAGCAGTACTTC.

The chain has TRBV15 and TRBJ2-7, with a possible D match to TRBD1 (6 bases). V was cut by 7 bases and J by 9 bases, with 22 bases left in between. There are 14 residues in the CDR3. The germline CDR1 and CDR2 sequences are LNHNV and YYDKDF (reference sequence). In DNA, the CDR3 is TGTGCCACCACTTTCGCGGCAGGGGATGTTCGGCAGTACTTC. Translating gives CATTFAAGDVRQYF.

The V call is TRBV28, the J call TRBJ2-7; 7 bases align to TRBD2. Germline-derived CDR1 and CDR2 are MDHEN and SYDVKM. The CDR3 runs 16 residues. V was clipped by 2 bases and J by 0 bases; unmatched bases: 7. Here the CDR3 reads CASSLAGGSSSYEQYF. For the CDR3, the DNA is TGTGCCAGCAGTTTAGCGGGCGGGAGCTCCTCCTACGAGCAGTACTTC.

This chain joins TRBV4-2 and TRBJ2-5, with D perhaps matching TRBD1 (5 bases). This CDR3 contains 14 residues. V lost 0 bases, J lost 4 bases, and 9 bases lay in between. Germline CDR1 is LGHNA and CDR2 is YNFKEQ. DNA of the CDR3: TGTGCCAGCAGCCAAGAGGGGCCCGGAGAGACCCAGTACTTC. It yields the protein CASSQEGPGETQYF.

The chain links TRBV5-5 to TRBJ1-4; D is unclear. Trimming removed 4 bases at V and 10 bases at J, with 14 bases between. The CDR3 length is 13 residues. Germline CDR1 SGHKS, CDR2 YYEKEE (reference sequence). CDR3 loop: CASSLLLSGKLFF. The DNA for the CDR3 is TGTGCCAGCAGCCTGCTCCTCTCAGGAAAACTGTTTTTT.

The CDR3 DNA is TGCGCCAGCAGCCCAGAACAGGGGGCTTGGAAAGATACGCAGTATTTT. It is translated as CASSPEQGAWKDTQYF. The V call is TRBV5-1, the J call TRBJ2-3, with 9 bases matching TRBD1. CDR1 is SGHRS, CDR2 YFSETQ, per germline. This CDR3 spans 16 amino acids. V dropped 4 bases and J dropped 5; count of bases not matched to a gene: 11.

This clone was observed a handful of times. This chain uses TRBV11-2 with TRBJ1-1; no firm D call. Per the germline V gene, CDR1 is SGHAT and CDR2 is FQNNGV. V dropped 2 bases and J dropped 2 bases, with 9 bases sitting between them. This CDR3 region has 14 residues. The CDR3 coding sequence is TGTGCCAGCAGCTTATATACACCTAACACTGAAGCTTTCTTT. It is translated as CASSLYTPNTEAFF.

CDR3 nucleotides: TGCGCCAGCAGCTCTTCCGGGACAGGGGAAGAGACCCAGTACTTC. Protein product: CASSSSGTGEETQYF. This rearrangement joins TRBV5-1 to TRBJ2-5; the match to TRBD1 covers 10 bases. Germline V lookup: CDR1 SGHRS, CDR2 YFSETQ. The CDR3 is made up of 15 amino acids. V trimming: 3 bases; J trimming: 3 bases; junction bases outside the gene matches: 5.

The chain employs TRBV7-8 and TRBJ2-5; TRBD1 aligns across 9 bases. The CDR3 is 16 amino acids. Germline CDR1 SGHVS, CDR2 FQNEAQ. V shed 5 bases and J 4 bases; nucleotides not matched to a gene: 11. The CDR3, as DNA: TGTGCCAGCAGCCCCACCGGGACAGGGTATGCAGAGACCCAGTACTTC. Translating gives CASSPTGTGYAETQYF.

The chain uses TRBV25-1 and TRBJ2-7; perhaps TRBD2 as D (5 bases). The CDR3 has 14 residues. Trimming took off 5 bases at V and 3 bases at J, with 14 bases between the two ends. Germline V lookup: CDR1 MGHDK, CDR2 SYGVNS. CDR3 nucleotide sequence: TGTGCCAGCAGTCCTGGTAGCGTAAGCTACGAGCAGTACTTC. Translating gives CASSPGSVSYEQYF.

The chain uses TRBV19 and TRBJ2-6; D is uncertain. The CDR3 runs 14 residues. Deletions cut 3 bases from V and 3 bases from J, with 6 bases between. CDR1 and CDR2 from the germline V gene are LNHDA and SQIVND (reference sequence). The CDR3 loop reads CASSMSSGANVLTF. The DNA of the CDR3 is TGTGCCAGTAGTATGAGTAGTGGGGCCAACGTCCTGACTTTC.

The chain links TRBV5-1 to TRBJ1-1; D gene ambiguous. Germline V gene data show CDR1 as SGHRS and CDR2 as YFSETQ. The CDR3 runs 14 residues. Trimming stripped 0 bases from V and 5 bases from J, with 11 bases between. The CDR3 DNA follows: TGCGCCAGCAGCTTGGAGTACTCCCGGACTGAAGCTTTCTTT. This gives the protein CASSLEYSRTEAFF.

This clone occurred once. The chain is built from TRBV9 and TRBJ2-1, with 10 bases identical to TRBD2. The V gene's germline CDR1 is SGDLS and CDR2 YYNGEE. Losses at the gene ends were 0 bases for V and 5 bases for J; bases not matched to a gene: 8. This CDR3 is built from 17 residues. CDR3 residues: CASSVVPAGGIDNEQFF. The CDR3 DNA follows: TGTGCCAGCAGCGTAGTACCAGCGGGGGGGATAGACAATGAGCAGTTCTTC.

V gene TRBV7-6 combines with J gene TRBJ2-7; 7 nucleotides match TRBD2. Germline V lookup: CDR1 SGHVS, CDR2 FNYEAQ. The CDR3 sequence is 14 residues long. V lost 5 bases and J lost 2; bases outside the gene matches: 6. In DNA, the CDR3 is TGTGCCAGCAGCGCCGGGACTACGACCTACGAGCAGTACTTC. This translates into CASSAGTTTYEQYF.

This clone turned up a few times. The V call is TRBV30, the J call TRBJ2-5, with a tentative D call TRBD1 (5 bases). CDR1 GTSNPN and CDR2 SVGIG come from the germline V gene (reference sequence). V lost 0 bases, J lost 5 bases, and 10 bases lay in between. CDR3 length equals 13 residues. CDR3 nucleotide sequence: TGTGCCTGGAGTGTAACAGGTGGGGAGACCCAGTACTTC. Its protein product is CAWSVTGGETQYF.

The CDR3 sequence is CASSGYRGRETQYF. CDR3 coding DNA: TGTGCCAGCAGCGGATACAGGGGGAGGGAGACCCAGTACTTC. The V call is TRBV7-2, the J call TRBJ2-5; TRBD1 matches at 8 bases. Germline trimming cut 5 bases from V and 5 bases from J; bases unmatched to any gene: 7. Germline CDR1 SGHTA, CDR2 FQGNSA. The CDR3 runs to 14 residues.

The chain carries TRBV2 and TRBJ1-4, with 7 nucleotides matching TRBD1. CDR3 size: 12 residues. The trim removed 11 bases at V and 3 bases at J, leaving 3 bases unmatched. Germline V gene sequence: CDR1 SNHLY, CDR2 FYNNEI. CDR3 region: CAGGTANEKLFF. CDR3 sequence (DNA): TGTGCCGGAGGGACAGCTAATGAAAAACTGTTTTTT.

V is TRBV5-4 and J is TRBJ2-5, with D possibly matching TRBD1 (6 bases). Germline CDR1 reads SGHNT; CDR2 reads YYREEE (reference sequence). V lost 0 bases and J lost 3, with 15 bases in between. The CDR3 loop spans 16 amino acids. The CDR3 nucleotides read TGTGCCAGCAGCTTGGGGGCAGGGAAGGGGGAAGAGACCCAGTACTTC. Protein product: CASSLGAGKGEETQYF.

The chain couples TRBV5-1 to TRBJ2-3; 11 bases line up with TRBD2. Losses at the gene ends were 7 bases for V and 2 bases for J; bases not matched to a gene: 6. Germline lookup yields CDR1 SGHRS and CDR2 YFSETQ. The CDR3 consists of 15 residues. In nucleotides, the CDR3 is TGCGCCAGCTCCTGGACTAGCGGGCCCACAGATACGCAGTATTTT. Translation: CASSWTSGPTDTQYF.

This chain connects TRBV29-1 to TRBJ1-2, with a tentative D call TRBD1 (6 bases). Trimming shortened V by 7 bases and J by 6 bases, and 15 bases separated the two germline ends. The CDR3 runs to 12 residues. Germline loops: CDR1 SQVTM, CDR2 ANQGSEA. The CDR3 region has the DNA TGCAGCGCCCCCACAGGGTATGATGGCTACACCTTC. Translating it yields CSAPTGYDGYTF.

The chain combines TRBV2 with TRBJ1-5; D gene uncertain. The CDR3 consists of 14 residues. Germline CDR1 is SNHLY and CDR2 is FYNNEI. V dropped 5 bases and J dropped 1 base, with 9 bases sitting between them. As DNA, the CDR3 is TGTGCCAGCAGTACAGAGATGAGCAATCAGCCCCAGCATTTT. Its protein is CASSTEMSNQPQHF.